This TCR beta chain originates from a study of monozygotic twins with inflammatory bowel disease. The CDR3 spans 16 residues. The germline V gene has CDR1 SGHTA and CDR2 FQGTGA. Nested amplification of TCRalpha and TCRbeta cDNA involved two PCRs of roughly 17 and 9 cycles. TCRdb re-analyzed the 5' RACE reads; it lists each CDR3 protein once, without DNA. The sample yields 200,000 to 250,000 distinct CDR3 sequences, of which the top ten take up 1.5% to 2%. On this clonotype itself: Its antigen is as yet unknown.

Study-level results: The inverse Simpson measure of TCRbeta diversity was lower in IBD patients than in healthy co-twins.

Sequenced material: blood. The V call is TRBV7-3, the J call TRBJ2-1; the TRBD2 assignment by TCRdb is unverifiable without DNA. This sequence originates from a human donor with ulcerative colitis or Crohn's disease, or a healthy co-twin of an affected twin (not recorded which). This CDR3 is CASSFFLAYFYNEQFF.